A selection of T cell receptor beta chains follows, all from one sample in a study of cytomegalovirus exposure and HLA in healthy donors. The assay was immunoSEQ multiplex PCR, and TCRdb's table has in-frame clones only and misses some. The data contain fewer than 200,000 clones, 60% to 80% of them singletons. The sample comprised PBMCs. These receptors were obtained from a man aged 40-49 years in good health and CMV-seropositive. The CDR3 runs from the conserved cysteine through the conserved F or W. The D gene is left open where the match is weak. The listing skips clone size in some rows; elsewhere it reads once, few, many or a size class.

CASSSSGQGPKAFF | TGTGCCAGCAGCTCCTCCGGACAGGGCCCCAAAGCTTTCTTT | TRBD1 | TRBV7-8 | - | TRBJ1-1
CASSSGQFNEKLFF | TGCGCCAGCAGCTCCGGACAGTTTAATGAAAAACTGTTTTTT | - | TRBV5-1 | once | TRBJ1-4
CASSSSFPAQETQYF | TGTGCCAGCAGTTCCAGTTTCCCCGCCCAAGAGACCCAGTACTTC | - | TRBV27 | - | TRBJ2-5
CASSPPSGTGEYNEQFF | TGTGCCAGCAGCCCACCCTCCGGGACAGGGGAATACAATGAGCAGTTCTTC | TRBD1 | TRBV7-3 | - | TRBJ2-1
CASSQAVPGSLGDTGELFF | TGTGCCAGCAGCCAAGCCGTCCCGGGGTCACTTGGGGACACCGGGGAGCTGTTTTTT | - | TRBV4-2 | few | TRBJ2-2
CASSVVAGRSDTQYF | TGTGCCAGCAGCGTAGTGGCGGGACGGTCAGATACGCAGTATTTT | - | TRBV9 | few | TRBJ2-3
CASTPPGQTNEAFF | TGTGCCAGCACCCCTCCTGGACAGACGAATGAAGCTTTCTTT | - | TRBV6-5 | - | TRBJ1-1
CASSLADSIYEQYF | TGCGCCAGCAGCTTGGCGGACAGTATCTACGAGCAGTACTTC | - | TRBV5-1 | once | TRBJ2-7
CASSLEGSEQYF | TGTGCCAGCAGCTTAGAAGGCAGCGAGCAGTACTTC | - | TRBV11-3 | - | TRBJ2-7
CASSVVGAGEQSEQFF | TGTGCCAGCAGCGTAGTTGGGGCGGGAGAACAATCAGAGCAGTTCTTC | TRBD2 | TRBV9 | - | TRBJ2-1